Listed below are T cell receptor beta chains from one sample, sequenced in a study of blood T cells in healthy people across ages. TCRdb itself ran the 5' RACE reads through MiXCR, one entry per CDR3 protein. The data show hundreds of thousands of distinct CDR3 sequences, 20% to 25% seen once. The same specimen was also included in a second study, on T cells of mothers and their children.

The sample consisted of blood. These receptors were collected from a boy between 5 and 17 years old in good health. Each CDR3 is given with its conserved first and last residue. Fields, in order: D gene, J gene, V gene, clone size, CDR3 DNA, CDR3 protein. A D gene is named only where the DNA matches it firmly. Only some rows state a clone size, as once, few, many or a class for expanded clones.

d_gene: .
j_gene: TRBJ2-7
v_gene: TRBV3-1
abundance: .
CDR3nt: TGTGCCAGCAGCCAAGACTGGCGGGACCATGCCTACGAGCAGTACTTC
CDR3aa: CASSQDWRDHAYEQYF

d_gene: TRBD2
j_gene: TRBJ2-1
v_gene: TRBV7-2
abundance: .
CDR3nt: TGTGCCAGCAGCACCCTGGGGCTAGCGGGAAAGGAGCAGTTCTTC
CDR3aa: CASSTLGLAGKEQFF

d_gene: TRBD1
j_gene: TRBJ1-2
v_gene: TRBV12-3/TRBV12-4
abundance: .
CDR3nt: TGTGCCATCTTCCGGGACAGGGAGAACTATGGCTACACCTTC
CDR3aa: CAIFRDRENYGYTF

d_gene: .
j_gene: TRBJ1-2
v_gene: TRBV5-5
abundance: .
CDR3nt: TGTGCCAGCAGCTGGTTGGGTGTAGACTATGGCTACACCTTC
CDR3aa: CASSWLGVDYGYTF

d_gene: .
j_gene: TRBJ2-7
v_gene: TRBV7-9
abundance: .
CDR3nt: TGTGCCAGCAGCCCTCCCGGACCAGCCTACGAGCAGTACTTC
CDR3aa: CASSPPGPAYEQYF

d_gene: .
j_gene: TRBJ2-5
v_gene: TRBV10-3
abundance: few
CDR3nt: TGTGCCATCAGTGAGCCCGAGGGGCAGAGCTCCTACGAGCAGTGCTTC
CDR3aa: CAISEPEGQSSYEQCF

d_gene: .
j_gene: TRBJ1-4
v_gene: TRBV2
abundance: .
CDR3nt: TGTGCCAGCAGGATAGGACGGACCCCTACTAATGAAAAACTGTTTTTT
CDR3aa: CASRIGRTPTNEKLFF

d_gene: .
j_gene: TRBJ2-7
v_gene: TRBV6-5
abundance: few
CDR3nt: TGTGCCAGCAGTTACGTGCCGGGCTACGAGCAGTACTTC
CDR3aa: CASSYVPGYEQYF

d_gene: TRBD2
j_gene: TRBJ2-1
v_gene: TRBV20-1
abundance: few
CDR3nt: TGCAGTGCTAGAGACCCGGGACTAGCGGGAGGGAGGTGGGACAATGAGCAGTTCTTC
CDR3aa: CSARDPGLAGGRWDNEQFF

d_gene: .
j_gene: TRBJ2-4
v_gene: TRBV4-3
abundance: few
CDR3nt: TGCGCCAGCAGCCAAGATTGGCAGGGCATGGGAGCCAAAAACATTCAGTACTTC
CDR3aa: CASSQDWQGMGAKNIQYF

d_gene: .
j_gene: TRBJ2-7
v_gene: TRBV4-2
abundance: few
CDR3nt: TGTGCCAGCAGCCAAGTTGTCGCGGGGCTTAGCTCCTACGAGCAGTACTTC
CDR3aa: CASSQVVAGLSSYEQYF

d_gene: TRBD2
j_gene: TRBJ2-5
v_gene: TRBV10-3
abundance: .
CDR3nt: TGTGCCATCAGTAGTGGACTAGCGGGAGCAGGAGAGACCCAGTACTTC
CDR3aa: CAISSGLAGAGETQYF

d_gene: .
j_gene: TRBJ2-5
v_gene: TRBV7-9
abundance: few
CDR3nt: TGTGCCAGCAGCTACGGGCCGATGTACCAAGAGACCCAGTACTTC
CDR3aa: CASSYGPMYQETQYF

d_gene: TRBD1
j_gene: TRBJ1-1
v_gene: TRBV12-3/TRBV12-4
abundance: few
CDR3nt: TGTGCCAGCATCCAGGGGGACCTCGGCACTGAAGCTTTCTTT
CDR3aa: CASIQGDLGTEAFF

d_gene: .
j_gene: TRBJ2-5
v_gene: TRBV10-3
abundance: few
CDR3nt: TGTGCCATCAACCTGCCCCGGGCCGACCAAGAGACCCAGTACTTC
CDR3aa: CAINLPRADQETQYF

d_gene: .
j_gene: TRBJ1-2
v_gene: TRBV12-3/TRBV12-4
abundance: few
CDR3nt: TGTGCCAGCAGTTTATTAAGCGGGAGGAGAACTAACTATGGCTACACCTTC
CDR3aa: CASSLLSGRRTNYGYTF

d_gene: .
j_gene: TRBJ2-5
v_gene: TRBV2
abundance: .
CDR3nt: TGTGCCAGCAGTGAAGCGGGGTCTTGGAGCCGCCTCTTGGAGACCCAGTACTTC
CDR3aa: CASSEAGSWSRLLETQYF

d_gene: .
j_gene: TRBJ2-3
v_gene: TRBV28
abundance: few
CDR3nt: TGTGCCAGCAGGCTAAGACAGGTTAGCACAGATACGCAGTATTTT
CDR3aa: CASRLRQVSTDTQYF

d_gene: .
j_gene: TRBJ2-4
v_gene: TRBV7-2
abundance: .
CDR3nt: TGTGCCAGCAGCTTGGACGGGGGCCCTGGGGGAGACATTCAGTACTTC
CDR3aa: CASSLDGGPGGDIQYF

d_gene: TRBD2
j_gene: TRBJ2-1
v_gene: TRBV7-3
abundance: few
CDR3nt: TGTGCCAGCAGCCCCCTAGCGGGAGTGAAGAATGAGCAGTTCTTC
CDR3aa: CASSPLAGVKNEQFF

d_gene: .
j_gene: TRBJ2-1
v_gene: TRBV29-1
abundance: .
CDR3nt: TGCAGCGTTCCCACCGGGACTGTCAGCTCCTACAATGAGCAGTTCTTC
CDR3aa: CSVPTGTVSSYNEQFF

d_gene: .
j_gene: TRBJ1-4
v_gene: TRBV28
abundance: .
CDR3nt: TGTGCCAGCAGTCTCGAGGACAGATCTAATGAAAAACTGTTTTTT
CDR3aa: CASSLEDRSNEKLFF

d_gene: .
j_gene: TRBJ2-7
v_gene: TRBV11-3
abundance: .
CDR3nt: TGTGCCAGCAGCCTATTGACAGGCACCTCCTACGAGCAGTACTTC
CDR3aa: CASSLLTGTSYEQYF

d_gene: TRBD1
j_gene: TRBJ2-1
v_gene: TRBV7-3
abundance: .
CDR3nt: TGTGCCAGCAGCTTACGACAGGGGCTCCACAATGAGCAGTTCTTC
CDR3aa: CASSLRQGLHNEQFF

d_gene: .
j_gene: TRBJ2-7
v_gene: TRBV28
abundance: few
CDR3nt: TGTGCCAGCAGTTCCCCCGACAGGTACTACGAGCAGTACTTC
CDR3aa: CASSSPDRYYEQYF

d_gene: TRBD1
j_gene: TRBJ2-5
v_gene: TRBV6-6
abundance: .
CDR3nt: TGTGCCAGCAGACAGGGACAGGGTGTCGAGACCCAGTACTTC
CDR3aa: CASRQGQGVETQYF

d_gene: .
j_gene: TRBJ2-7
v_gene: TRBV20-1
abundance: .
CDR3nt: TGCAGTGCTAGTGGTGTTAGCGACAAGAGCTCCTACGAGCAGTACTTC
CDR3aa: CSASGVSDKSSYEQYF

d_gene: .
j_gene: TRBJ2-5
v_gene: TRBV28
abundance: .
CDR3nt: TGTGCCAGCAGTTTCCTCTGGGAGACCCAGTACTTC
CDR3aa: CASSFLWETQYF

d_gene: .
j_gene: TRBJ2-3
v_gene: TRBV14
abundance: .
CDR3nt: TGTGCCAGCAGCCAAGGCGGCAAAGATACGCAGTATTTT
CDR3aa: CASSQGGKDTQYF

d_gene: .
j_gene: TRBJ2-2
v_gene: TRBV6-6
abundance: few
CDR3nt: TGTGCCAGCAGTCCCACTAGCTTAACCGGGGAGCTGTTTTTT
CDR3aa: CASSPTSLTGELFF

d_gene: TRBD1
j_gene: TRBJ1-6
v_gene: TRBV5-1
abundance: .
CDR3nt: TGCGCCAGCAGCCCAGGGACAGAAGGCTATAATTCACCCCTCCACTTT
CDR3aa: CASSPGTEGYNSPLHF